The rows below give T cell receptor beta chains drawn from one sample of a study of blood T cell repertoires in COVID-19. Sequenced by immunoSEQ multiplex PCR; TCRdb stores in-frame clones only, minus some. Of about 200,000 clones listed, roughly 80% are singletons. The sequenced material came from peripheral blood. The receptors stem from a man aged 55 to 70 with COVID-19, enrolled during active disease. Both conserved end residues are part of each CDR3. Fields, in order: CDR3 DNA, CDR3 protein, clone size, V gene, CDR3 length, J gene, D gene. D genes are given only for firm matches. The size entry is marked missing in some rows and otherwise reads once, few, many or a size class.

TGTGCCCGCAGCGTGTCGAGTAATGAAAAACTGTTTTTT	CARSVSSNEKLFF	.	TRBV2	13	TRBJ1-4	.
TGCGCCAGCAGCTTGGACACAGGGGGATTATACGAGCAGTACTTC	CASSLDTGGLYEQYF	.	TRBV5-1	15	TRBJ2-7	TRBD1
TGTGCCATTCGAGGGGGCTATGGCTACACCTTC	CAIRGGYGYTF	.	TRBV13	11	TRBJ1-2	.
TGTGCCAGCAGCCGGTCAGGGCACGAGCAGTACTTC	CASSRSGHEQYF	.	TRBV28	12	TRBJ2-7	.
TGTGCCAGCTCAATCGGACAGGGGGCTTCTGGAAACACCATATATTTT	CASSIGQGASGNTIYF	.	TRBV18	16	TRBJ1-3	TRBD1
TGTGCCAGCAGCCGTCCCGGGACAGGGGTCACTGAAGCTTTCTTT	CASSRPGTGVTEAFF	.	TRBV13	15	TRBJ1-1	TRBD1
TGTGCCAGCTCACCCCGACAGGGGGATTTCACTGAAGCTTTCTTT	CASSPRQGDFTEAFF	once	TRBV18	15	TRBJ1-1	TRBD1
TGTGCCAGCAGTTTCCTGAGCGGGAGCTACAATGAGCAGTTCTTC	CASSFLSGSYNEQFF	.	TRBV6-5	15	TRBJ2-1	TRBD2
TGTGCCAGTAGTAGGGACAGGGGGGGAACTGAAGCTTTCTTT	CASSRDRGGTEAFF	.	TRBV19	14	TRBJ1-1	TRBD1
TGTGCCAGCAGTTTGAAATTTGGAACAGGGCCAACTAATGAAAAACTGTTTTTT	CASSLKFGTGPTNEKLFF	.	TRBV28	18	TRBJ1-4	.
TGTGCCTGGAATACCGCCTCTACTTCACCCCTCCACTTT	CAWNTASTSPLHF	.	TRBV30	13	TRBJ1-6	.
TGTGCCAGCGCGGGACAGGGGGGAGGTAGCACTGAAGCTTTCTTT	CASAGQGGGSTEAFF	.	TRBV6-5	15	TRBJ1-1	TRBD1
TGTGCCAGCAGCCCCGGACAGGGGAAGGGCGAGCAGTACTTC	CASSPGQGKGEQYF	.	TRBV7-8	14	TRBJ2-7	TRBD1
TGTGCCAGCAGCATTAACAGGGGAGCCTACAATGAGCAGTTCTTC	CASSINRGAYNEQFF	.	TRBV5-5	15	TRBJ2-1	TRBD1
TGTGCCAGCACCCAAAGGGGGAACACTGAAGCTTTCTTT	CASTQRGNTEAFF	.	TRBV28	13	TRBJ1-1	.
TGTGCCAGCAAAGGGACTTGGGTCGGCGAGCAGTACTTC	CASKGTWVGEQYF	.	TRBV6-5	13	TRBJ2-7	.
TGCGCCAGCAGCTTGGGATCTAGCGGGTACTACAATGAGCAGTTCTTC	CASSLGSSGYYNEQFF	.	TRBV5-1	16	TRBJ2-1	TRBD2
TGTGCCAGCAGCTCCAGCTCGGGGTATGGCTACACCTTC	CASSSSSGYGYTF	.	TRBV11-2	13	TRBJ1-2	.
TGTGCCAGCAGTTTATCGCCTAGCCCAAGCGAGCAGTACTTC	CASSLSPSPSEQYF	.	TRBV27	14	TRBJ2-7	.
TGCGCCAGCAGACCCATGGCTAGCACAGATACGCAGTATTTT	CASRPMASTDTQYF	.	TRBV5-1	14	TRBJ2-3	.
TGTGCCTGGAGCCCGACAGGGGGCCTGAACACTGAAGCTTTCTTT	CAWSPTGGLNTEAFF	few	TRBV30	15	TRBJ1-1	TRBD1
TGTGCCAGCAGCTACAGGGGATACGAGCAGTACTTC	CASSYRGYEQYF	.	TRBV7-9	12	TRBJ2-7	TRBD1
TGTGCCAGCAGCTTAGATACAGGGTTCTCCTACGAGCAGTACTTC	CASSLDTGFSYEQYF	.	TRBV7-6	15	TRBJ2-7	.
TGTGCCAGCAGTGCAGCGGTGCGGCGCGACAATGAGCAGTTCTTC	CASSAAVRRDNEQFF	once	TRBV7-2	15	TRBJ2-1	.
TGTGCCAGCAGCTCACCGGGACAGGGGGACGAGCAGTACTTC	CASSSPGQGDEQYF	.	TRBV7-9	14	TRBJ2-7	TRBD1
TGTGCCAGCAGCTTCACAGGGGGCGACACTGAAGCTTTCTTT	CASSFTGGDTEAFF	once	TRBV7-9	14	TRBJ1-1	TRBD1
TGTGCCAGTAGTATAGAGGAGGGACGACAGCCCCAGCATTTT	CASSIEEGRQPQHF	.	TRBV19	14	TRBJ1-5	.
TGTGCCAGCAACGAACCGGGGGGGGCGAGCACTGAAGCTTTCTTT	CASNEPGGASTEAFF	.	TRBV6-1	15	TRBJ1-1	.
TGTGCCAGCAGTGCCGGGACAGGAAGTTACGAGCAGTACTTC	CASSAGTGSYEQYF	.	TRBV2	14	TRBJ2-7	TRBD1
TGTGCCAGCACCGGACAGGGCGGGAACACTGAAGCTTTCTTT	CASTGQGGNTEAFF	.	TRBV7-2	14	TRBJ1-1	TRBD1
TGCGCCAGCAGCCCCCTAGGTGACTACGAGCAGTACTTC	CASSPLGDYEQYF	.	TRBV4-1	13	TRBJ2-7	.
TGCAGTTCTAGTAGCCGGGGGACAGGGGTTACTGGCTACACCTTC	CSSSSRGTGVTGYTF	.	TRBV20-1	15	TRBJ1-2	TRBD1
TGTGCCAGCAGCTTAGTAGGACAGGGAGGCTTTAGCAATCAGCCCCAGCATTTT	CASSLVGQGGFSNQPQHF	.	TRBV7-2	18	TRBJ1-5	TRBD1
TGTGCCAGCAGCTTACGGACAGGGGACACCTACGAGCAGTACTTC	CASSLRTGDTYEQYF	.	TRBV7-2	15	TRBJ2-7	TRBD1
TGTGCCAGCAGTTACAACTCGGGACAGGCAAATCTCTACGAGCAGTACTTC	CASSYNSGQANLYEQYF	.	TRBV6-2/TRBV6-3	17	TRBJ2-7	TRBD1
TGTGCCAGCAGGGCAGGGATTATGAATTCACCCCTCCACTTT	CASRAGIMNSPLHF	.	TRBV19	14	TRBJ1-6	.
TGTGCCAGCAGTTCTTACAGGGGCGGGGGGCAAGAGACCCAGTACTTC	CASSSYRGGGQETQYF	.	TRBV6-6	16	TRBJ2-5	.
TGTGCCAGCAGCGTGGAGACAGGGGGCGCGCGGCAGTACTTC	CASSVETGGARQYF	.	TRBV9	14	TRBJ2-7	TRBD1
TGTGCCAGCAGCTTGGATCAGGGGGCCTTCTATGGCTACACCTTC	CASSLDQGAFYGYTF	.	TRBV5-5	15	TRBJ1-2	TRBD1
TGTGCCAGTAGTATAGGACAGGACAGGAACTATGGCTACACCTTC	CASSIGQDRNYGYTF	.	TRBV19	15	TRBJ1-2	TRBD1
TGTGCCAGCAGCCAAAAGAGCGTTGCGTATCAGCCCCAGCATTTT	CASSQKSVAYQPQHF	.	TRBV5-6	15	TRBJ1-5	.
TGTGCCAGCCGCCCTCCGGGTTACGAGCAGTACTTC	CASRPPGYEQYF	few	TRBV7-2	12	TRBJ2-7	.
TGCGCCAGCAGCCTTCGACTAGCGGCCTCCTACAATGAGCAGTTCTTC	CASSLRLAASYNEQFF	.	TRBV4-1	16	TRBJ2-1	TRBD2
TGTGCCAGCAGCTTAGAATCCCCGCGGGGCAATCAGCCCCAGCATTTT	CASSLESPRGNQPQHF	.	TRBV7-8	16	TRBJ1-5	.
TGTGCCTGGAGTATCGGGGGAGGGGACGGAAACACCATATATTTT	CAWSIGGGDGNTIYF	.	TRBV30	15	TRBJ1-3	.
TGTGCCAGCAACACTGGGGCCAACGTCCTGACTTTC	CASNTGANVLTF	.	TRBV28	12	TRBJ2-6	.
TGTGCCAGTAGCCTCAGGGGGCGCGTCACCGGGGAGCTGTTTTTT	CASSLRGRVTGELFF	.	TRBV19	15	TRBJ2-2	TRBD1
TGTGCCAGCAGACGACAGGGGAATCAGCCCCAGCATTTT	CASRRQGNQPQHF	.	TRBV6-5	13	TRBJ1-5	TRBD1
TGTGCCAGCGTTAACGGTGGCGGCACTGAAGCTTTCTTT	CASVNGGGTEAFF	.	TRBV12-3/TRBV12-4	13	TRBJ1-1	.
TGTGCCAGCAGTTCTCCGGGACAGGGCTGGACTGAAGCTTTCTTT	CASSSPGQGWTEAFF	.	TRBV28	15	TRBJ1-1	TRBD1
TGCGCCAGCAGCTTGGCGGGAATACGAGGAAACACCATATATTTT	CASSLAGIRGNTIYF	.	TRBV5-1	15	TRBJ1-3	.
TGTGCCAGCAGCGTAGACCCGGGAAGTTTTGAGCCCCAGCATTTT	CASSVDPGSFEPQHF	few	TRBV9	15	TRBJ1-5	.
TGCGCCAGCACCCAACCGGGACAGGCCTATGGCTACACCTTC	CASTQPGQAYGYTF	.	TRBV5-1	14	TRBJ1-2	TRBD1
TGTGCCAGCATGGCCCCTTTCCCCTCCTATGGCTACACCTTC	CASMAPFPSYGYTF	.	TRBV7-8	14	TRBJ1-2	.
TGTGCCAGTTCACGGGACAGGACCCCCTACGAGCAGTACTTC	CASSRDRTPYEQYF	.	TRBV19	14	TRBJ2-7	TRBD1
TGTGCCAGCACCGCCCGGCGGGGAAGCTCCTATAATTCACCCCTCCACTTT	CASTARRGSSYNSPLHF	once	TRBV27	17	TRBJ1-6	.